One T cell receptor (beta chain) is described in this entry. Germline loops: CDR1 SGHVS, CDR2 FQNEAQ. The CDR3 runs to 14 residues. This sample was taken from a study of tumor-infiltrating lymphocytes in oesophageal squamous cell carcinoma. TCRdb passed the PCR reads through MiXCR, listing each CDR3 protein once. This table holds around 23,000 distinct CDR3 sequences, 35% to 40% found once. The receptor was isolated from a male donor with esophageal squamous cell carcinoma. Sequenced: esophageal tumor tissue. The chain links TRBV7-8 to TRBJ2-3; 9 bases are shared with TRBD1. The assigned J gene may be wrong: the sequence end matches TRBJ2-1 better. This chain's CDR3 is CASSYRTGDNEQFF. For the CDR3, the DNA is TGTGCCAGCAGCTACCGGACAGGGGACAATGAGCAGTTCTTC.